This paragraph covers one T cell receptor (beta chain) sequence. Its antigen is not identified. The data originate from a study of cytomegalovirus exposure and HLA in healthy donors. Notes on the study in general: TCR beta V segments were, for the most part, productive about 87% or about 30% of the time in an earlier analysis. There were reportedly fewer N-insertions in an Asian-associated ancestry cluster than the roughly 680-donor mean, in a later analysis.

With 0 bases removed from V and 12 bases from J, the gap between germline ends came to 12 bases. This CDR3 is built from 13 residues. Germline V gene data show CDR1 as KGHSH and CDR2 as LQKENI. A multiplex PCR was run with 60 Vbeta primers and 13 Jbeta primers. Sequencing used immunoSEQ multiplex PCR; TCRdb keeps in-frame clones, though not all of them. The sample shows approximately 150,000 clones, over 75% of them seen only once. This TCR derives from a woman between 35 and 50 years old in good health and CMV-seronegative. The chain employs TRBV18 and TRBJ2-4; D unresolved. What was sequenced was PBMCs. Written as DNA, the CDR3 is TGTGCCAGCTCACCACCGTCACAGAGATCTCAGTACTTC. Residues: CASSPPSQRSQYF.